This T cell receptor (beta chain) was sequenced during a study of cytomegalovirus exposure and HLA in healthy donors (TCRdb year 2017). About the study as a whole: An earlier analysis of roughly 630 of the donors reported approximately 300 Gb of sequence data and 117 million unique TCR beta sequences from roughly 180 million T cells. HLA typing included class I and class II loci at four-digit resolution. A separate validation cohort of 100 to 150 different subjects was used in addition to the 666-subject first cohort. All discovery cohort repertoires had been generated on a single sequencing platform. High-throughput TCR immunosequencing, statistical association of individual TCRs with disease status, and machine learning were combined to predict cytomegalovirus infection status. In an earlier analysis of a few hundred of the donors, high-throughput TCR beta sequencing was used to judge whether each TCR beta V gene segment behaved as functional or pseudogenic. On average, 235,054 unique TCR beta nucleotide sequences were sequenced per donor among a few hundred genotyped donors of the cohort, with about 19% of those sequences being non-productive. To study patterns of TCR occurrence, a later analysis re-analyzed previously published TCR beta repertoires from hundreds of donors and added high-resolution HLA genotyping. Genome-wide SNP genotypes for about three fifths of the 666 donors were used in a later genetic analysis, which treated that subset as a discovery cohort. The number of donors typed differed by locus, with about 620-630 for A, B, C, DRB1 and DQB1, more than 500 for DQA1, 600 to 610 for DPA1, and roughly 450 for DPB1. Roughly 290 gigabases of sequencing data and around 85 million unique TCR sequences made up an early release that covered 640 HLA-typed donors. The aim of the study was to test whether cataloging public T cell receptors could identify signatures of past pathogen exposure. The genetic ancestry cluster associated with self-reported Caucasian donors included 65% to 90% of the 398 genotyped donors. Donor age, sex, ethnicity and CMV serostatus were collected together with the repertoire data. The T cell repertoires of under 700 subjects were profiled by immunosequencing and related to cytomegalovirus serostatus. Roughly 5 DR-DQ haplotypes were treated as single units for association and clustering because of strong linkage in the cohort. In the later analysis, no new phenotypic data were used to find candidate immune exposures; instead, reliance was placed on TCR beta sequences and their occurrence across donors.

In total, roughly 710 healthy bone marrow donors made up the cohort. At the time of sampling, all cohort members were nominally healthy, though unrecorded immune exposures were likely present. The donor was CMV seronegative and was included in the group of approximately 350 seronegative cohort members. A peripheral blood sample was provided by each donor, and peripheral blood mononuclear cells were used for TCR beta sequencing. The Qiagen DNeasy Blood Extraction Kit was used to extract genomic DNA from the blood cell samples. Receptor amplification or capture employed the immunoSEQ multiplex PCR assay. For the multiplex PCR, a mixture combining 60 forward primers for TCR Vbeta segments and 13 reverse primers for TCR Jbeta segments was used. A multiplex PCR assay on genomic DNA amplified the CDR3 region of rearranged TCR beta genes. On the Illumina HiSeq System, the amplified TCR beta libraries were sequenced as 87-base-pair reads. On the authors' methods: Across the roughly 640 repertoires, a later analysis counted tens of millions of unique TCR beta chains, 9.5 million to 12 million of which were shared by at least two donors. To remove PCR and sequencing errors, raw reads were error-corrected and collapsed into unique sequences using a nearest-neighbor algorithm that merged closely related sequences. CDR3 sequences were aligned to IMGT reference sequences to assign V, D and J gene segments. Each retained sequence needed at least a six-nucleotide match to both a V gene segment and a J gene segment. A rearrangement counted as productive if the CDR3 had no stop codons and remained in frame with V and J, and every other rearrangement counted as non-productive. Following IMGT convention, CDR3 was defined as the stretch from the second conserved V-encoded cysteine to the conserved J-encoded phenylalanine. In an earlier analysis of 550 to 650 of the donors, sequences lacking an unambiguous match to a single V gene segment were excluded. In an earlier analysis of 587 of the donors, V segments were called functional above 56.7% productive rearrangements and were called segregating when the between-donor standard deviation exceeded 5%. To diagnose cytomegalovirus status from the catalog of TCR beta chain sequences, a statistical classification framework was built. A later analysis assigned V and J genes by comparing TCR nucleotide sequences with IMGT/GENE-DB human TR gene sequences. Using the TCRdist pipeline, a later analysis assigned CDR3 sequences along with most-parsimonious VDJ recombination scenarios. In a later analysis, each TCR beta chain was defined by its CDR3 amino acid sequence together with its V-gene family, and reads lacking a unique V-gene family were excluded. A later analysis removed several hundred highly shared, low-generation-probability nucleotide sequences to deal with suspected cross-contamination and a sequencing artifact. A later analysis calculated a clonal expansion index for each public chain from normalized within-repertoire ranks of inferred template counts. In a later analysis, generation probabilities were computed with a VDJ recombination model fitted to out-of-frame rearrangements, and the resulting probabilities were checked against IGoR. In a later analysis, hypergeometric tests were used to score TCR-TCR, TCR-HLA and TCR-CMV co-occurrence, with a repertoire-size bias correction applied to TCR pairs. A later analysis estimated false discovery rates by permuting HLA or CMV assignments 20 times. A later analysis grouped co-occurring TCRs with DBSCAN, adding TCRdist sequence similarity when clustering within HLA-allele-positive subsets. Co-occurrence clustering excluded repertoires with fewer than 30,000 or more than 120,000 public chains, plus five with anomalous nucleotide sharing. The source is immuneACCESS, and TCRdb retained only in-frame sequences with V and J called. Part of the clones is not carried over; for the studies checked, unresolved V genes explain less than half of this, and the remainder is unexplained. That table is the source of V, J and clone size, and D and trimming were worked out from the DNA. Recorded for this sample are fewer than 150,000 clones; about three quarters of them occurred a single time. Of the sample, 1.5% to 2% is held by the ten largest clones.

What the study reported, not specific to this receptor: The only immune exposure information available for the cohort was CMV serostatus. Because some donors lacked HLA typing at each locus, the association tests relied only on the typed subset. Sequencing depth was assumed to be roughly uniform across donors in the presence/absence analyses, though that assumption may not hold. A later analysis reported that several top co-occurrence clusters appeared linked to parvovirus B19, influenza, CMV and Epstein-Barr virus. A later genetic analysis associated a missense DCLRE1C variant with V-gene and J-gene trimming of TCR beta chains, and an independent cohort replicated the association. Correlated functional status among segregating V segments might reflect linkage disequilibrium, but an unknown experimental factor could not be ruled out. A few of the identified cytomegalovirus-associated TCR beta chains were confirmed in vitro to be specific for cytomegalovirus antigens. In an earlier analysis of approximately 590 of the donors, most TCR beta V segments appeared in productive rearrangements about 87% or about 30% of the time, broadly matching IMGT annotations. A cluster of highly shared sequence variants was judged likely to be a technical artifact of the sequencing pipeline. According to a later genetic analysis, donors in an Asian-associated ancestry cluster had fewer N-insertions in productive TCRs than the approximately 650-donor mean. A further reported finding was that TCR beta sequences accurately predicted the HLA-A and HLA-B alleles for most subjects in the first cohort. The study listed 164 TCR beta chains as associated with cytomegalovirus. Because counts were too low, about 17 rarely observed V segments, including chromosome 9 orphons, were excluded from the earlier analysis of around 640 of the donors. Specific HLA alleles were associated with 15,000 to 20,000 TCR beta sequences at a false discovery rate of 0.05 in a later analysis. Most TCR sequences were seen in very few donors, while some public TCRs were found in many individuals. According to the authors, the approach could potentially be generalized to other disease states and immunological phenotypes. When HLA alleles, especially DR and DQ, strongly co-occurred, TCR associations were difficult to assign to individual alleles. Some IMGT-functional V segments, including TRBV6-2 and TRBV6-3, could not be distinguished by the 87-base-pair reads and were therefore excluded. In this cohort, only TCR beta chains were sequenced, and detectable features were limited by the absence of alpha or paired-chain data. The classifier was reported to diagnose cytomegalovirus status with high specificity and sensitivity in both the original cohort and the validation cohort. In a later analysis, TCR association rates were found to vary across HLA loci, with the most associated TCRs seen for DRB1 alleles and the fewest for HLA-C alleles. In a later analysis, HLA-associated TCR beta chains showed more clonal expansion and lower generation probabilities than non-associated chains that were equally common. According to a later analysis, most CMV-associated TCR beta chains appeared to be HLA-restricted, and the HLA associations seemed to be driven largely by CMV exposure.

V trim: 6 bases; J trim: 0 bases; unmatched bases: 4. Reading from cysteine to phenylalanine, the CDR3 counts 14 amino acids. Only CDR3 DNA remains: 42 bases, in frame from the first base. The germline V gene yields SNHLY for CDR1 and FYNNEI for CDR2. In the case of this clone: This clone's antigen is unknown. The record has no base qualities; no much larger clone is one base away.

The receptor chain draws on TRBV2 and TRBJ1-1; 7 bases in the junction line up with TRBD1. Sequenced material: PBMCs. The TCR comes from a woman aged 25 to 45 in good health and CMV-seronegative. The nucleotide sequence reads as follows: TGTGCCAGCAGCGGGGACAGCTTGAACACTGAAGCTTTCTTT. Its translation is CASSGDSLNTEAFF.